This entry describes one T cell receptor beta chain. Antigen unknown. Trimming cost V 7 bases and J 5 bases, with 9 bases left between them. CDR3 length: 12 amino acids. Generation of TCR cDNA used 5'RACE template switching (which added a universal primer site and UMIs). TCRdb re-called the 5' RACE reads with MiXCR, one entry per CDR3 protein. The sample includes a few hundred thousand distinct CDR3 sequences, around 10% of them seen just once. These data originate in a study of T cells after yellow fever vaccination. Study-wide results and caveats: Boosting was followed by the reappearance of most primary-vaccination clones (about 96% CD4, about 90% CD8). It was a small share of clonotypes that appeared in both CD4 and CD8 compartments. A weaker secondary response peaked on day 5, the primary on day 15.

The rearrangement links TRBV12-3 or TRBV12-4 to TRBJ1-5; D unclear. This sample comprised CD4+ T cells sorted from PBMCs, obtained 5 days after the yellow fever booster vaccination. The receptor comes from a man younger than 35 who received the YFV17D yellow fever vaccine. The CDR3 DNA sequence: TGTGCCAGCACCCTAACAGATCAGCCCCAGCATTTT. Translating gives CASTLTDQPQHF.